Following are 28 T cell receptor beta chains from one sample sequenced in a study of T cell responses to AZD1222 COVID-19 vaccine. Sequencing used immunoSEQ multiplex PCR; TCRdb keeps in-frame clones, though not all of them. The sample yields a few hundred thousand clones, 80% to 95% seen once. The specimen was peripheral blood, collected on day 0 of AZD1222 vaccination. All receptors come from an adult in good health.

The J gene is TRBJ1-6, the V gene TRBV28; D is unresolved. This CDR3 comprises 16 residues. V was trimmed by 4 bases and J by 0 bases, leaving 10 bases between them. Per germline, CDR1 MDHEN and CDR2 SYDVKM. CDR3 in DNA: TGTGCCAGCAGTTCCCCAGCGAGCTCCTATAATTCACCCCTCCACTTT. It encodes CASSSPASSYNSPLHF. Filled out from reference TRBV28 and TRBJ1-6, the complete variable domain reads DVKVTQSSRYLVKRTGEKVFLECVQDMDHENMFWYRQDPGLGLRLIYFSYDVKMKEKGDIPEGYSVSREKKERFSLILESASTNQTSMYLCASSSPASSYNSPLHFGNGTRLTVT.

The J gene is TRBJ2-4, the V gene TRBV28; no clear D. CDR1 is MDHEN, CDR2 SYDVKM, per germline. The ends were cut back, 10 bases at V and 10 bases at J, with 20 bases in the middle. This CDR3 comprises 13 residues. CDR3: CATLPVGGWIQYF. The CDR3 region has the DNA TGTGCCACCCTCCCGGTGGGCGGATGGATTCAGTACTTC.

The V gene is TRBV2, the J gene TRBJ2-7; the match to TRBD1 covers 7 bases. Germline V gene data show CDR1 as SNHLY and CDR2 as FYNNEI. The ends lost 5 bases at V and 4 bases at J; junction bases unmatched: 8. This CDR3 is 14 amino acids long. CDR3 sequence reads: CASSPGTAPYEQYF. The CDR3 DNA is TGTGCCAGCAGTCCCGGGACAGCACCGTACGAGCAGTACTTC.

Concerning this clone: Additional DNA sequences in this sample encode the identical CDR3. The chain combines TRBV28 with TRBJ2-7; D gene uncertain. The ends were cut back, 5 bases at V and 3 bases at J, with 5 bases in the middle. The CDR3 has 11 amino acids. The germline V gene has CDR1 MDHEN and CDR2 SYDVKM. Here the CDR3 DNA reads TGTGCCAGCAGTCCCCACTACGAGCAGTACTTC. Encoded protein: CASSPHYEQYF.

The CDR3 nucleotides read TGCGCCAGCACTGGGGGAGTCTCTGGAAACACCATATATTTT. This codes for CASTGGVSGNTIYF. The gene calls are TRBV10-2 and TRBJ1-3, with a possible D match to TRBD1 (5 bases). Germline assignment: CDR1 WSHSY and CDR2 SAAADI. CDR3 length: 14 residues. V shed 7 bases and J shed 0 bases, with 10 bases lying between them.

The genes are TRBV7-8 and TRBJ1-3; TRBD1 is a possible D gene (5 bases). This CDR3 has 14 residues. Trimming pared 1 base from V and 2 bases from J, leaving 6 bases between. The germline V gene has CDR1 SGHVS and CDR2 FQNEAQ. CDR3 residues: CASSLGGTGNTIYF. CDR3 coding DNA: TGTGCCAGCAGCTTAGGGGGGACTGGAAACACCATATATTTT.

V is TRBV6-5 and J is TRBJ1-3; D ambiguous. The CDR3 has 16 amino acids. Between the trimmed V and J ends, which lost 2 bases and 2 bases, there was a span of 13 bases. The germline V gene has CDR1 MNHEY and CDR2 SVGAGI. CDR3 region: CASSYGRAGPGNTIYF. Here the CDR3 DNA reads TGTGCCAGCAGTTACGGCCGAGCCGGGCCTGGAAACACCATATATTTT.

The V call is TRBV28, the J call TRBJ1-1; 7 nucleotides match TRBD1. V lost 6 bases and J lost 1; bases outside the gene matches: 8. Per the germline V gene, CDR1 is MDHEN and CDR2 is SYDVKM. The CDR3 sequence is 15 residues long. DNA for the CDR3: TGTGCCAGCAGACGGAGGGGGCAGGGGAACACTGAAGCTTTCTTT. Its translation: CASRRRGQGNTEAFF.

The chain uses TRBV6-2 or TRBV6-3 and TRBJ1-5; TRBD1 aligns across 7 bases. CDR1 MNHEY and CDR2 SVGEGT come from the germline V gene. V lost 5 bases and J lost 5; bases outside the gene matches: 0. The CDR3 loop spans 12 amino acids. Written as DNA, the CDR3 is TGTGCCAGCAGTGACAGGGATCAGCCCCAGCATTTT. Encoded protein: CASSDRDQPQHF.

V usage is TRBV5-4 and J usage is TRBJ1-1, with TRBD1 matching over 12 bases. The CDR3 consists of 17 residues. With 2 bases clipped from V and 5 bases from J, the junction kept 10 bases outside the gene matches. Germline-derived CDR1 and CDR2 are SGHNT and YYREEE (reference sequence). The CDR3 here is CASSFALGQGARTEAFF. CDR3 sequence (DNA): TGTGCCAGCAGCTTCGCCCTGGGACAGGGGGCGCGGACTGAAGCTTTCTTT.

The V gene is TRBV3-1 (or the pseudogene TRBV3-2), the J gene TRBJ2-1, with 7 bases fitting TRBD2. CDR3 length: 17 amino acids. The junction had 11 bases not matched to a gene; V was cut back by 0 bases and J by 6 bases. Germline V CDR1 and CDR2: LGHDT, YNNKEL (reference sequence). For the CDR3, the DNA is TGTGCCAGCAGCCAAGATTGGGTAAGGACTAGGGTCAATGAGCAGTTCTTC. Translated, it gives CASSQDWVRTRVNEQFF.

The genes are TRBV25-1 and TRBJ1-3; no clear D gene. Germline V gives CDR1 MGHDK, CDR2 SYGVNS. V was cut by 1 base and J by 3 bases, with 4 bases left in between. CDR3 length equals 13 residues. In DNA, the CDR3 is TGTGCCAGCAGTGAATCTCGTGGAAACACCATATATTTT. Translating gives CASSESRGNTIYF.

The V gene is TRBV5-1, the J gene TRBJ1-2; D not certain. The CDR3 has 12 residues. Per germline, CDR1 SGHRS and CDR2 YFSETQ. V lost 3 bases and J 8 bases, leaving 11 bases between the germline ends. CDR3 protein: CASSSEVGGYTF. The DNA for the CDR3 is TGCGCCAGCAGCTCGGAGGTGGGCGGCTACACCTTC.

This clone appeared once. This sequence joins TRBV28 and TRBJ1-6; D ambiguous. Germline loops: CDR1 MDHEN, CDR2 SYDVKM. The ends were cut back, 7 bases at V and 9 bases at J, with 16 bases in the middle. The CDR3 is made up of 14 amino acids. The CDR3 DNA sequence: TGTGCCAGCACCATAGGAGGGTCCCCTTCACCCCTCCACTTT. Translating it yields CASTIGGSPSPLHF.

The V call is TRBV10-3, the J call TRBJ1-4, with 8 bases aligning to TRBD1. CDR3 size: 13 residues. V lost 6 bases to trimming and J lost 8 bases; unmatched junction nucleotides: 5. Germline-derived CDR1 and CDR2 are ENHRY and SYGVKD. CDR3 amino acids: CAIREGTGEKLFF. Here the CDR3 DNA reads TGTGCCATCAGGGAGGGGACAGGCGAAAAACTGTTTTTT.

This rearrangement joins TRBV2 to TRBJ1-6; 9 positions match TRBD1. V lost 4 bases, J lost 3 bases, and 1 base stayed unmatched. Germline CDR1 SNHLY, CDR2 FYNNEI. The CDR3 length is 15 residues. CDR3 region: CASSGDRDYNSPLHF. For the CDR3, the DNA is TGTGCCAGCAGTGGGGACAGGGACTATAATTCACCCCTCCACTTT. Filled out from reference TRBV2 and TRBJ1-6, the complete variable domain reads EPEVTQTPSHQVTQMGQEVILRCVPISNHLYFYWYRQILGQKVEFLVSFYNNEISEKSEIFDDQFSVERPDGSNFTLKIRSTKLEDSAMYFCASSGDRDYNSPLHFGNGTRLTVT.

The genes are TRBV7-8 and TRBJ1-3; 8 bases map to TRBD1. Germline V lookup: CDR1 SGHVS, CDR2 FQNEAQ. J lost 0 bases, V lost 2 bases, and 15 bases had no gene match. The length of the CDR3 is 20 residues. The CDR3 protein is CASSLFGAGGSLSSGNTIYF. For the CDR3, the DNA is TGTGCCAGCAGCTTATTCGGGGCAGGGGGCAGCTTGAGCTCTGGAAACACCATATATTTT.

The chain combines TRBV5-5 with TRBJ1-4; D may be TRBD1 (6 bases). V was pared by 4 bases and J by 5 bases, with 12 bases between. The germline CDR1 and CDR2 sequences are SGHKS and YYEKEE (reference sequence). The CDR3 consists of 14 residues. The CDR3 coding sequence is TGTGCCAGCAGCGAAACAGGGAGGAATGAAAAACTGTTTTTT. Translated, it gives CASSETGRNEKLFF. Based on the CDR3 plus reference TRBV5-5 and TRBJ1-4, the full variable domain is DAGVTQSPTHLIKTRGQQVTLRCSPISGHKSVSWYQQVLGQGPQFIFQYYEKEERGRGNFPDRFSARQFPNYSSELNVNALLLGDSALYLCASSETGRNEKLFFGSGTQLSVL.

V usage is TRBV5-5 and J usage is TRBJ2-1; a possible D gene is TRBD1 (6 bases). The V end was cut by 5 bases, the J end by 0 bases, with 15 bases between. From germline, CDR1 is SGHKS and CDR2 YYEKEE (reference sequence). CDR3 length equals 16 residues. The CDR3 loop reads CASRDLTGSSYNEQFF. The CDR3 DNA reads as TGTGCCAGCAGAGACCTTACAGGGAGCTCCTACAATGAGCAGTTCTTC. The whole variable domain, filled in from reference TRBV5-5 and TRBJ2-1, reads DAGVTQSPTHLIKTRGQQVTLRCSPISGHKSVSWYQQVLGQGPQFIFQYYEKEERGRGNFPDRFSARQFPNYSSELNVNALLLGDSALYLCASRDLTGSSYNEQFFGPGTRLTVL.

The V call is TRBV6-2 or TRBV6-3, the J call TRBJ2-7; the match to TRBD2 covers 8 bases. V lost 6 bases to trimming and J lost 1 base; unmatched junction nucleotides: 2. Germline V gene sequence: CDR1 MNHEY, CDR2 SVGEGT. The length of the CDR3 is 13 residues. The CDR3 nucleotides read TGTGCCAGCAGGCCTAGCGGGTCCTACGAGCAGTACTTC. It codes for CASRPSGSYEQYF.

The chain has TRBV27 and TRBJ2-7; D might be TRBD2 (5 bases). Germline CDR1 is MNHEY and CDR2 is SMNVEV (reference sequence). CDR3 length equals 13 residues. The germline V and J ends were trimmed by 2 bases and 4 bases, with 9 bases remaining between them. The DNA for the CDR3 is TGTGCCAGCAGTTTAGTCGGCGGGTACGAGCAGTACTTC. It yields the protein CASSLVGGYEQYF.

The rearrangement uses TRBV5-4 and TRBJ2-1; D ambiguous. Germline V gene sequence: CDR1 SGHNT, CDR2 YYREEE (reference sequence). The CDR3 runs to 15 residues. Deletions cut 1 base from V and 1 base from J, with 9 bases between. CDR3 nucleotide sequence: TGTGCCAGCAGCTTGAGAGGCGGTTCCTACAATGAGCAGTTCTTC. Translating gives CASSLRGGSYNEQFF.

The genes are TRBV5-5 and TRBJ2-1; D is possibly TRBD1 (5 bases). Deletions cut 0 bases from V and 4 bases from J, with 14 bases between. This CDR3 is built from 16 residues. Looked up from germline, CDR1 is SGHKS and CDR2 is YYEKEE (reference sequence). CDR3 DNA sequence: TGTGCCAGCAGCTTGGAGGCAGGGATGATGTACAATGAGCAGTTCTTC. Translated, it gives CASSLEAGMMYNEQFF.

The J gene is TRBJ2-7, the V gene TRBV7-9; D perhaps matches TRBD2 (5 bases). The CDR3 has 14 residues. CDR1 SEHNR and CDR2 FQNEAQ come from the germline V gene (reference sequence). The germline V and J ends were trimmed by 5 bases and 0 bases, with 11 bases remaining between them. The CDR3 loop reads CASSALSDSYEQYF. The DNA for the CDR3 is TGTGCCAGCAGCGCCCTTAGCGACTCCTACGAGCAGTACTTC. Full variable domain (rest looked up from reference TRBV7-9 and TRBJ2-7): DTGVSQNPRHKITKRGQNVTFRCDPISEHNRLYWYRQTLGQGPEFLTYFQNEAQLEKSRLLSDRFSAERPKGSFSTLEIQRTEQGDSAMYLCASSALSDSYEQYFGPGTRLTVT.

With respect to this clone: The sample contains more than one DNA sequence encoding this CDR3. The chain employs TRBV29-1 and TRBJ1-5, with no clear D. Germline V CDR1 and CDR2: SQVTM, ANQGSEA. The V gene lost 6 bases and the J gene lost 0 bases, with 9 bases spanning the gap. This CDR3 is built from 13 residues. The DNA for the CDR3 is TGCAGCGTGGCAGAGAATAGCAATCAGCCCCAGCATTTT. This codes for CSVAENSNQPQHF.

The table lists this clone with a count of one. The chain employs TRBV7-9 and TRBJ2-2; 8 bases align to TRBD1. Losses at the gene ends were 0 bases for V and 2 bases for J; bases not matched to a gene: 8. Germline V CDR1 and CDR2: SEHNR, FQNEAQ (reference sequence). The CDR3 runs 18 residues. CDR3 in amino acids: CASSLAGQGAPNTGELFF. In DNA, the CDR3 is TGTGCCAGCAGCTTAGCGGGGCAGGGGGCCCCCAACACCGGGGAGCTGTTTTTT.

The V call is TRBV5-1, the J call TRBJ1-1, with 7 bases fitting TRBD1. Germline lookup yields CDR1 SGHRS and CDR2 YFSETQ. The V segment lost 2 bases and the J segment 4 bases; nucleotides outside the gene matches: 5. The CDR3 spans 14 residues. CDR3 in amino acids: CASSFRQGGTEAFF. The CDR3 DNA reads TGCGCCAGCAGCTTTCGACAGGGCGGCACTGAAGCTTTCTTT.

The chain is built from TRBV29-1 and TRBJ1-2, with TRBD1 as a possible D gene (5 bases). The CDR3 runs 14 residues. Looked up from germline, CDR1 is SQVTM and CDR2 is ANQGSEA. V was cut by 6 bases and J by 2 bases, with 16 bases left in between. Written as DNA, the CDR3 is TGCAGCGTGCGACCGGCAGGGAGGAACTATGGCTACACCTTC. This codes for CSVRPAGRNYGYTF.